Sequencing of this TCR beta chain was carried out in a study of immune heterogeneity within non-small cell lung tumors. Multiplex PCR was performed with 32 V and 13 J primers, and it amplified TCR beta CDR3. TCRdb used MiXCR to reprocess the multiplex PCR reads, holding one entry per CDR3 protein. The profile covers 12,000 or so distinct CDR3 sequences, with 27% appearing a single time and 13% taken by the ten largest. With approximately 600 ng used per sample, the template was genomic DNA from bulk tumor. Spaced far apart, several biopsies were taken from each primary tumor during surgery. Patients underwent curative surgery for untreated, newly diagnosed non-small cell lung cancer. Germline V gene lookup returns CDR1 SGHRS and CDR2 YFSETQ. The junction had 13 bases not matched to a gene; V was cut back by 3 bases and J by 0 bases. This CDR3 region has 18 residues. This clonotype is medium-sized (0.01 to 0.1%) in the sample.

The receptor comes from a man aged 45-65 years with non-small cell lung cancer. This rearrangement joins TRBV5-1 to TRBJ2-3, with 7 bases aligning to TRBD2. Sequenced: lung tumor tissue. The DNA for the CDR3 is TGCGCCAGCAGCTCCGTCGGACTACTAGCGCAAAGCACAGATACGCAGTATTTT. It codes for CASSSVGLLAQSTDTQYF.